One and the same sample provided the 21 T cell receptor beta chains below, sequenced in a study of blood T cell repertoires in COVID-19. Here immunoSEQ multiplex PCR was the method, and the copy in TCRdb shows in-frame clones only, minus some. The table includes more than 30,000 clones, 90% detected once. The specimen sequenced was peripheral blood. The receptors here all came from a man between 60 and 75 years old with active COVID-19.

In DNA, the CDR3 is TGCGCCAGCAGCTTCCTCCCGGCGACAGGGGAGGGTGGAAACACCATATATTTT. Its translation: CASSFLPATGEGGNTIYF. The rearrangement links TRBV5-1 to TRBJ1-3; 8 positions match TRBD1. The CDR3 contains 18 residues. Germline V gene sequence: CDR1 SGHRS, CDR2 YFSETQ. The V and J ends lost 2 bases and 3 bases, in that order; junction bases with no gene match: 13.

This clone was seen a few times. This chain uses TRBV25-1 with TRBJ1-1; no clear D. Trimming took 10 bases from V and 2 from J, leaving 14 bases between them. The CDR3 has 13 residues. From germline, CDR1 is MGHDK and CDR2 SYGVNS. The CDR3 sequence is CATAKEVNTEAFF. The CDR3, as DNA: TGTGCCACCGCGAAGGAGGTAAACACTGAAGCTTTCTTT.

CDR3 sequence reads: CASSVDGGTGAYEQYF. As DNA, the CDR3 is TGTGCCAGCAGCGTAGATGGGGGGACAGGAGCCTACGAGCAGTACTTC. The chain employs TRBV9 and TRBJ2-7; 8 bases align to TRBD1. V lost 0 bases to trimming and J lost 2 bases; unmatched junction nucleotides: 7. The CDR3 runs to 16 residues. Looked up from germline, CDR1 is SGDLS and CDR2 is YYNGEE.

This chain links TRBV27 with TRBJ2-7; TRBD1 aligns across 11 bases. CDR1 and CDR2 (germline): MNHEY, SMNVEV (reference sequence). The CDR3 extends over 14 amino acids. The J segment lost 3 bases and the V segment lost 4 bases, leaving 2 bases of the junction unmatched. Here the CDR3 reads CASSSGTGGYEQYF. The CDR3 DNA follows: TGTGCCAGCAGTTCCGGGACAGGGGGCTACGAGCAGTACTTC.

In this sample, this clone turned up once. CDR3 DNA sequence: TGCGCCAGCAGCTTCGTGGCAAGGGCGGGGGGAAGTAAGGCAGATACGCAGTATTTT. This sequence encodes CASSFVARAGGSKADTQYF. The chain links TRBV5-1 to TRBJ2-3; 8 bases fit TRBD2. V trimming: 2 bases; J trimming: 4 bases; junction bases outside the gene matches: 18. CDR1 is SGHRS, CDR2 YFSETQ, per germline. The CDR3 spans 19 residues. Combining the CDR3 with reference TRBV5-1 and TRBJ2-3 gives the whole variable domain KAGVTQTPRYLIKTRGQQVTLSCSPISGHRSVSWYQQTPGQGLQFLFEYFSETQRNKGNFPGRFSGRQFSNSRSEMNVSTLELGDSALYLCASSFVARAGGSKADTQYFGPGTRLTVL.

This chain links TRBV28 with TRBJ2-2, with D unclear. Trimming left V 4 bases short and J 6 bases short, with 12 bases between. Looked up from germline, CDR1 is MDHEN and CDR2 is SYDVKM. The CDR3 has 14 amino acids. DNA of the CDR3: TGTGCCAGCAGTTCCTCCCTACAGCCCGGGGAGCTGTTTTTT. Protein product: CASSSSLQPGELFF. Based on the CDR3 plus reference TRBV28 and TRBJ2-2, the full variable domain is DVKVTQSSRYLVKRTGEKVFLECVQDMDHENMFWYRQDPGLGLRLIYFSYDVKMKEKGDIPEGYSVSREKKERFSLILESASTNQTSMYLCASSSSLQPGELFFGEGSRLTVL.

The chain uses TRBV4-2 and TRBJ2-3, with D perhaps matching TRBD2 (6 bases). Germline-derived CDR1 and CDR2 are LGHNA and YNFKEQ. The CDR3 is made up of 17 amino acids. V dropped 0 bases and J dropped 6 bases, with 19 bases sitting between them. The CDR3 spells CASSQEPAGSISDTQYF. For the CDR3, the DNA is TGTGCCAGCAGCCAAGAGCCAGCGGGTTCCATTTCGGATACGCAGTATTTT.

The chain employs TRBV11-3 and TRBJ1-1; D unclear. The V end lost 9 bases, the J end lost 1 base, and 6 bases lay between the germline ends. CDR3 length: 11 residues. The germline gives CDR1 SGHNT, CDR2 YENEEA. For the CDR3, the DNA is TGTGCCAGTACAGAGAACACTGAAGCTTTCTTT. As protein: CASTENTEAFF. The full variable domain, in which reference TRBV11-3 and TRBJ1-1 provide the parts outside the CDR3, is EAGVVQSPRYKIIEKKQPVAFWCNPISGHNTLYWYLQNLGQGPELLIRYENEEAVDDSQLPKDRFSAERLKGVDSTLKIQPAELGDSAVYLCASTENTEAFFGQGTRLTVV.

The chain joins TRBV29-1 to TRBJ2-3, with 12 positions matching TRBD2. CDR3 length: 14 residues. CDR1 is SQVTM, CDR2 ANQGSEA, per germline. V lost 7 bases, J lost 7 bases, and 9 bases stayed unmatched. DNA of the CDR3: TGCAGCGCCTTACCGTGGACTAGCGGGAATACGCAGTATTTT. Encoded protein: CSALPWTSGNTQYF.

The chain couples TRBV5-1 to TRBJ2-5; TRBD1 matches at 9 bases. Per germline, CDR1 SGHRS and CDR2 YFSETQ. The CDR3 totals 15 residues. V dropped 3 bases and J dropped 5; count of bases not matched to a gene: 8. The CDR3 region is CASSSTGTGRETQYF. In nucleotides, the CDR3 is TGCGCCAGCAGCTCAACCGGGACAGGGAGGGAGACCCAGTACTTC.

The rearrangement links TRBV30 to TRBJ1-1; no clear D. Trimming pared 3 bases from V and 7 bases from J, leaving 15 bases between. The CDR3 runs to 13 residues. Germline lookup yields CDR1 GTSNPN and CDR2 SVGIG (reference sequence). The CDR3 DNA sequence: TGTGCCTGGAGCGGGAAGATGGAGGATGAAGCTTTCTTT. It translates to CAWSGKMEDEAFF. The full variable domain, rest sourced from reference TRBV30 and TRBJ1-1, is SQTIHQWPATLVQPVGSPLSLECTVEGTSNPNLYWYRQAAGRGLQLLFYSVGIGQISSEVPQNLSASRPQDRQFILSSKKLLLSDSGFYLCAWSGKMEDEAFFGQGTRLTVV.

J is TRBJ1-5 and V is TRBV19; 8 bases line up with TRBD1. Germline CDR1 is LNHDA and CDR2 is SQIVND (reference sequence). Trimming removed 7 bases from V and 6 bases from J; junction bases left unmatched: 8. There are 14 residues in the CDR3. The CDR3 region has the DNA TGTGCCAGTACTTGGTCAGGGGGCGGTCAGCCCCAGCATTTT. This codes for CASTWSGGGQPQHF.

The chain joins TRBV29-1 to TRBJ2-7; 11 nucleotides align to TRBD1. Trimming took 4 bases from V and 2 from J; bases not matched to a gene: 1. The CDR3 runs to 13 residues. CDR1 SQVTM and CDR2 ANQGSEA come from the germline V gene. DNA of the CDR3: TGCAGCGTTGGGGGACAGGGGGCCTACGAGCAGTACTTC. Residues: CSVGGQGAYEQYF.

J is TRBJ2-3 and V is TRBV10-1; TRBD2 is a possible D gene (5 bases). Germline CDR1 reads WNHNN; CDR2 reads SYGVQD (reference sequence). Trimming took 0 bases from V and 2 from J, leaving 18 bases between them. This CDR3 spans 18 amino acids. This CDR3 reads CASSESTRASRATDTQYF. The CDR3 bases are TGCGCCAGCAGTGAGTCGACTCGGGCTAGCCGGGCCACAGATACGCAGTATTTT.

The V and J genes are TRBV28 and TRBJ1-2; TRBD1 is a possible D gene (5 bases). The germline CDR1 and CDR2 sequences are MDHEN and SYDVKM. The CDR3 runs 15 residues. Trimming removed 7 bases at V and 5 bases at J, with 20 bases between. CDR3 loop: CASTPEGRGVYGYTF. CDR3 bases: TGTGCCAGCACCCCCGAGGGGAGGGGAGTGTATGGCTACACCTTC.

The CDR3 DNA reads TGTGCCACCCATTCTAGCGGGGGAGGCAATGAGCAGTTCTTC. Its translation: CATHSSGGGNEQFF. This chain uses TRBV10-3 with TRBJ2-1, with TRBD2 identical over 10 bases. Germline V gene data show CDR1 as ENHRY and CDR2 as SYGVKD. V lost 10 bases, J lost 6 bases, and 9 bases stayed unmatched. CDR3 length equals 14 residues.

This CDR3 reads CASSSGLAGGETQYF. The CDR3 nucleotides are TGCGCCAGCAGCTCGGGACTAGCGGGGGGGGAGACCCAGTACTTC. V is TRBV5-1 and J is TRBJ2-5; 16 bases are a match to TRBD2. Germline CDR1 reads SGHRS; CDR2 reads YFSETQ. The CDR3 covers 15 residues. V was clipped by 3 bases and J by 5 bases; unmatched bases: 1.

The chain links TRBV28 to TRBJ1-6; 7 positions agree with TRBD1. Per the germline V gene, CDR1 is MDHEN and CDR2 is SYDVKM. The CDR3 consists of 17 residues. J gave up 9 bases and V 3 bases, and 14 bases lay outside the gene matches. The CDR3 loop is CASSLTRGHGFGSPLHF. The CDR3 nucleotides read TGTGCCAGCAGTTTGACGAGGGGGCATGGTTTCGGTTCACCCCTCCACTTT. The full variable domain, completed using reference TRBV28 and TRBJ1-6, is DVKVTQSSRYLVKRTGEKVFLECVQDMDHENMFWYRQDPGLGLRLIYFSYDVKMKEKGDIPEGYSVSREKKERFSLILESASTNQTSMYLCASSLTRGHGFGSPLHFGNGTRLTVT.

The gene calls are TRBV11-2 and TRBJ2-3; unclear D gene. V was clipped by 1 base and J by 2 bases, with 7 bases between them. The CDR3 is 14 amino acids. Per the germline V gene, CDR1 is SGHAT and CDR2 is FQNNGV. The DNA of the CDR3 is TGTGCCAGCAGCTTAGGCGGCCTCACAGATACGCAGTATTTT. Its protein product is CASSLGGLTDTQYF. The full variable domain, in which reference TRBV11-2 and TRBJ2-3 provide the parts outside the CDR3, is EAGVAQSPRYKIIEKRQSVAFWCNPISGHATLYWYQQILGQGPKLLIQFQNNGVVDDSQLPKDRFSAERLKGVDSTLKIQPAKLEDSAVYLCASSLGGLTDTQYFGPGTRLTVL.

The V and J genes are TRBV15 and TRBJ2-7; D is perhaps TRBD1 (6 bases). CDR1 LNHNV and CDR2 YYDKDF come from the germline V gene (reference sequence). With 1 base removed from V and 2 bases from J, the gap between germline ends came to 12 bases. The CDR3 totals 15 residues. The CDR3 sequence: CATSRGSGQPYEQYF. The CDR3 nucleotides are TGTGCCACCAGCAGAGGCAGCGGACAGCCCTACGAGCAGTACTTC.

CDR3 region: CASSLKGARGTGELFF. The CDR3 DNA sequence: TGTGCCAGCAGCCTAAAGGGGGCGCGAGGCACCGGGGAGCTGTTTTTT. The gene calls are TRBV7-8 and TRBJ2-2; 7 positions match TRBD1. There are 16 residues in the CDR3. Germline V gene lookup returns CDR1 SGHVS and CDR2 FQNEAQ. Unmatched junction bases numbered 10, after V lost 5 bases and J lost 4 bases.